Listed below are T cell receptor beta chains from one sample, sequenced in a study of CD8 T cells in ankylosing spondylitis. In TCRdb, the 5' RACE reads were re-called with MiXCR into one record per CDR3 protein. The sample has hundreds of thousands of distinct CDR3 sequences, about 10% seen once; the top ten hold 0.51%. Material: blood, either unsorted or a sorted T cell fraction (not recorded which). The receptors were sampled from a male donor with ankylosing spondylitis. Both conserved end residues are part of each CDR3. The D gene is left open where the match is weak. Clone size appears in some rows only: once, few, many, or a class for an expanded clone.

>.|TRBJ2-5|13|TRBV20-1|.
TGCAGTGCTAGATGGACTATCCGAGAGACCCAGTACTTC
CSARWTIRETQYF
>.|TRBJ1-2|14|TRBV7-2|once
TGTGCCAGCAGCTTGGAATCGTCCCTCTATGGCTACACCTTC
CASSLESSLYGYTF
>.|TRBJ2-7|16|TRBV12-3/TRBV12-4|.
TGTGCCAGCAGTAAGAAACAGGCTCTCAGCCCCTACGAGCAGTACTTC
CASSKKQALSPYEQYF
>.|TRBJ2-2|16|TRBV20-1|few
TGCAGTGCTAGAGATTTAGGGCTAGTGGCCACCGGGGAGCTGTTTTTT
CSARDLGLVATGELFF
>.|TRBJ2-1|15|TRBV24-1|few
TGTGCCACCAGTGGATCGGGCATCTTTTACAATGAGCAGTTCTTC
CATSGSGIFYNEQFF
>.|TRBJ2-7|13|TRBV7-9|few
TGTGCCAGCAGCACGGGACAATCCTACGAGCAGTACTTC
CASSTGQSYEQYF
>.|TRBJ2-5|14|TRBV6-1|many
TGTGCCAGCACCCGGGGGACACCTCAAGAGACCCAGTACTTC
CASTRGTPQETQYF
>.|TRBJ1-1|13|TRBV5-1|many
TGCGCCAGCAGAATGGGGGTGGGTGGTGAAGCTTTCTTT
CASRMGVGGEAFF
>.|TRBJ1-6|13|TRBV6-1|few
TGTGCCAGCAGCCTCTGGAGAAATTCACCCCTCCACTTT
CASSLWRNSPLHF
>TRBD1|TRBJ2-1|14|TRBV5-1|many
TGCGCCAGCAGCTTGGAGGGACAGGGAGGTGAGCAGTTCTTC
CASSLEGQGGEQFF
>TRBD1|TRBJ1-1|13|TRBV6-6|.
TGTGCCAGCAACAGACAGGGGAACACTGAAGCTTTCTTT
CASNRQGNTEAFF
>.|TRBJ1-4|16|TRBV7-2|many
TGTGCCAGCAGCTCGGCGTGGGGGAGGACTAATGAAAAACTGTTTTTT
CASSSAWGRTNEKLFF
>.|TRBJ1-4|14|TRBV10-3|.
TGTGCCATCAGTGAGTCGAAGGGAAATGAAAAACTGTTTTTT
CAISESKGNEKLFF
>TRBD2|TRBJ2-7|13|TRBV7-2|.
TGTGCCAGCAGCTTGCAGCGGGAGAGGGAGCAGTACTTC
CASSLQREREQYF
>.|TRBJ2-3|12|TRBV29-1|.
TGCAGCGCAGAGGGGGGACCAGATACGCAGTATTTT
CSAEGGPDTQYF
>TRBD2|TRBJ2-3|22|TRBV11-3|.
TGTGCCAGCAGCTTAGGGGTAGCGGGAGCGGAGCTTTTTCAGGTTTTCCCAGATACGCAGTATTTT
CASSLGVAGAELFQVFPDTQYF
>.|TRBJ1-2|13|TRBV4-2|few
TGTGCCAGCAGCCGAGTGAACCCTGGCGGCTACACCTTC
CASSRVNPGGYTF
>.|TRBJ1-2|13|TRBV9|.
TGTGCCAGCAGCCCTTCCAGCAACTATGGCTACACCTTC
CASSPSSNYGYTF
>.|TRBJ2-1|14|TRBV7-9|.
TGTGCCAGCTCCCGGGTAGTCTCCTACAATGAGCAGTTCTTC
CASSRVVSYNEQFF
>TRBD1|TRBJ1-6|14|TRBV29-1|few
TGCAGCGTCCGACAGGGGGGGTATAATTCACCCCTCCACTTT
CSVRQGGYNSPLHF
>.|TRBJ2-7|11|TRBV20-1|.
TGCAGTGCCGTCCAGGGGAGCGAGCAGTACTTC
CSAVQGSEQYF
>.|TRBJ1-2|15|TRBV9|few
TGTGCCAGCAGCGGAGGACTCGGGGTCGGCTATGGCTACACCTTC
CASSGGLGVGYGYTF
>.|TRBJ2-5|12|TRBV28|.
TGTGCCAGCTGTCGATTTGAAGAGACCCAGTACTTC
CASCRFEETQYF
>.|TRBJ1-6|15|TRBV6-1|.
TGTGCCAGCAGTGCTGACTCGTTTCTTAATTCACCCCTCCACTTT
CASSADSFLNSPLHF
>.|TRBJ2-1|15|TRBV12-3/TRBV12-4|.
TGTGCCAGCAGTTTATGGGTGGGGCGCATTAATGAGCAGTTCTTC
CASSLWVGRINEQFF
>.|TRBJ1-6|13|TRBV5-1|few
TGCGCCAGCAGCATTTCCTATAATTCACCCCTCCACTTT
CASSISYNSPLHF
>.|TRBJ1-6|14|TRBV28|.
TGTGCCAGCAGTTTGGGGCAGTCCCTGGGACCCCTCCACTTT
CASSLGQSLGPLHF
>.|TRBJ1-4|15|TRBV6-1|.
TGTGCCAGCAGCGGCGTGGGACGGATGAATGAAAAACTGTTTTTT
CASSGVGRMNEKLFF
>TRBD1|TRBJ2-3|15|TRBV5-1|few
TGCGCCAGCAGTGGCCTAGGACAGGTCACAGATACGCAGTATTTT
CASSGLGQVTDTQYF
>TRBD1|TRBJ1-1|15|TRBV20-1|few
TGCAGTGCTAGAAAGACAGGGGGCGCGGGAACTGAAGCTTTCTTT
CSARKTGGAGTEAFF
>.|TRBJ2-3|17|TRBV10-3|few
TGTGCCATCAGTGAGTCGACCCTAGTTTTCGGCACAGATACGCAGTATTTT
CAISESTLVFGTDTQYF
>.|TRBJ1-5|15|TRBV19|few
TGTGCCAGTAGTATAGTTCCCACTACTAATCAGCCCCAGCATTTT
CASSIVPTTNQPQHF
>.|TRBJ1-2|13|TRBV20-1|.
TGCAGTGCTAGAGATGAGACCCACTATGGCTACACCTTC
CSARDETHYGYTF
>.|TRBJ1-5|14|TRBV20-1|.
TGCAGTGCTAGAGCAGGGACCAACAATCAGCCCCAGCATTTT
CSARAGTNNQPQHF
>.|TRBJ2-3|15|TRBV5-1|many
TGCGCCAGCAGCATTCAGGGAGTAAGCACAGATACGCAGTATTTT
CASSIQGVSTDTQYF
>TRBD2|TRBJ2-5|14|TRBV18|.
TGTGCCAGCTCACCGGCTAGCGGAAAAGAGACCCAGTACTTC
CASSPASGKETQYF
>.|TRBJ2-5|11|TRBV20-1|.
TGCAGTGGCGCTCGACCAGGGACCCAGTACTTC
CSGARPGTQYF
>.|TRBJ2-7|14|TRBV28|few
TGTGCCAGCAGTTCACCGGCAGACTCCTACGAGCAGTACTTC
CASSSPADSYEQYF